This T cell receptor (beta chain) was obtained from a study of identical twins. The authors used template switching to add a universal primer site and gave cDNA unique molecular identifiers. TCRdb re-called the 5' RACE reads with MiXCR, one entry per CDR3 protein. The data contain under 300,000 distinct CDR3 sequences, over 5.5% of them singletons. The study, taken as a whole, reports: Insertions were fewer in abundant cord blood beta clonotypes, whereas memory repertoires showed none of this pattern.

This clonotype showed up many times. The antigen remains undetermined. CDR1 is SGHRS and CDR2 is YFSETQ in the germline V gene. V lost 4 bases and J 11 bases, leaving 12 bases between the germline ends. The CDR3 is 11 amino acids. The data also belong to a second study, concerning T cells expressing NK-cell markers.

The receptor was derived from a woman between 18 and 30 years old in good health. The V and J genes are TRBV5-1 and TRBJ1-1; D remains ambiguous. Sequenced input: CD8+ T cells sorted from blood. The CDR3 DNA reads TGCGCCAGCAGCACGGTTGGGGAGGCTTTCTTT. Translating it yields CASSTVGEAFF. Filled out from reference TRBV5-1 and TRBJ1-1, the complete variable domain reads KAGVTQTPRYLIKTRGQQVTLSCSPISGHRSVSWYQQTPGQGLQFLFEYFSETQRNKGNFPGRFSGRQFSNSRSEMNVSTLELGDSALYLCASSTVGEAFFGQGTRLTVV.